The 23 T cell receptor beta chains given below trace back to one sample, sequenced in a study of cytomegalovirus exposure and HLA in healthy donors. PCR involved 60 Vbeta and 13 Jbeta primers. Repertoires were generated with immunoSEQ multiplex PCR, while TCRdb's copy carries only in-frame clones and drops some. The profile shows tens of thousands of clones, roughly 80% of them singletons. The source material was PBMCs. The receptors here all came from a man aged 50-60 years in good health and CMV-seronegative.

The chain's CDR3 is CASSAEDSGGTDTQYF. The CDR3 DNA is TGTGCCAGCAGTGCGGAAGATAGCGGGGGAACAGATACGCAGTATTTT. The V and J genes are TRBV6-4 and TRBJ2-3; TRBD2 matches 9 bases. Germline-derived CDR1 and CDR2 are MRHNA and SNTAGT. The CDR3 runs to 16 residues. J gave up 3 bases and V 4 bases, and 8 bases lay outside the gene matches.

This rearrangement joins TRBV4-1 to TRBJ2-3; perhaps TRBD2 as D (6 bases). From germline, CDR1 is MGHRA and CDR2 YSYEKL. The V gene lost 4 bases and the J gene lost 2 bases, with 10 bases spanning the gap. The CDR3 extends over 14 amino acids. The CDR3 DNA reads as TGCGCCAGCAGCCCTACGGGGGTCACAGATACGCAGTATTTT. It encodes CASSPTGVTDTQYF.

The chain carries TRBV6-1 and TRBJ1-4, with 9 bases lining up with TRBD1. CDR3 size: 16 residues. CDR1 is MNHNS and CDR2 is SASEGT in the germline V gene. With 0 bases clipped from V and 8 bases from J, the junction kept 7 bases outside the gene matches. The CDR3 coding sequence is TGTGCCAGCAGTGAAGCGCACGGGACAGGGCAGGAAAAACTGTTTTTT. This codes for CASSEAHGTGQEKLFF.

This clone was counted once. The J gene is TRBJ1-2, the V gene TRBV10-3, with a weak D call TRBD1 (6 bases). The CDR3 consists of 14 residues. V lost 0 bases, J lost 4 bases, and 9 bases lay in between. Germline V gives CDR1 ENHRY, CDR2 SYGVKD. The CDR3 loop is CAISESDRTYGYTF. DNA for the CDR3: TGTGCCATCAGTGAGTCTGACAGGACCTATGGCTACACCTTC.

This clone appeared once. CDR3 region: CASSWGGSYEQYF. The CDR3 DNA is TGTGCCAGCAGTTGGGGCGGCTCCTACGAGCAGTACTTC. This sequence joins TRBV27 and TRBJ2-7; maybe TRBD1 (5 bases). The V gene's germline CDR1 is MNHEY and CDR2 SMNVEV (reference sequence). The CDR3 runs 13 residues. Trimming removed 4 bases at V and 0 bases at J, with 7 bases between.

The V call is TRBV7-6, the J call TRBJ2-7, with D possibly matching TRBD1 (7 bases). Germline V gene lookup returns CDR1 SGHVS and CDR2 FNYEAQ. CDR3 size: 14 residues. Trimming pared 4 bases from V and 3 bases from J, leaving 13 bases between. CDR3 residues: CASSSSQGGYEQYF. CDR3 coding DNA: TGTGCCAGCAGCTCTTCGCAGGGGGGCTACGAGCAGTACTTC.

V is TRBV9 and J is TRBJ2-7, with TRBD1 matching over 11 bases. V shed 5 bases, J shed 5 bases, and the junction held 9 bases outside the gene matches. The CDR3 length is 15 residues. The germline CDR1 and CDR2 sequences are SGDLS and YYNGEE. For the CDR3, the DNA is TGTGCCAGCAGTGAAAGGGGACAGGGGGGGGACGAGCAGTACTTC. This encodes CASSERGQGGDEQYF.

V and J are TRBV28 and TRBJ1-2; possible D gene TRBD1, 5 bases. V was cut by 5 bases and J by 8 bases, with 18 bases left in between. The CDR3 length is 14 residues. Germline CDR1 MDHEN, CDR2 SYDVKM. CDR3 loop: CASSTRESAGGYTF. The CDR3 coding sequence is TGTGCCAGCAGTACCAGGGAATCGGCTGGCGGCTACACCTTC.

V usage is TRBV11-2 and J usage is TRBJ2-5; D unclear. The CDR3 loop spans 13 amino acids. Germline CDR1 reads SGHAT; CDR2 reads FQNNGV. V shed 6 bases and J shed 3 bases, with 11 bases lying between them. CDR3 bases: TGTGCCAGCAGTGTTTCTACCGAAGAGACCCAGTACTTC. This translates into CASSVSTEETQYF.

This chain links TRBV4-1 with TRBJ2-3; a weak D match, TRBD2 (6 bases). CDR3 size: 15 residues. Germline lookup yields CDR1 MGHRA and CDR2 YSYEKL. Between the trimmed V and J ends, which lost 4 bases and 4 bases, there was a span of 15 bases. CDR3 in DNA: TGCGCCAGCAGCCTCCAAAAGGGAGGATCAGATACGCAGTATTTT. This translates into CASSLQKGGSDTQYF.

The rearrangement uses TRBV5-6 and TRBJ2-7; D call uncertain. Germline values: CDR1 SGHDT, CDR2 YYEEEE. The CDR3 extends over 13 amino acids. V lost 0 bases and J 2 bases, leaving 6 bases between the germline ends. The CDR3 loop reads CASSLGPTYEQYF. DNA of the CDR3: TGTGCCAGCAGCTTGGGGCCAACCTACGAGCAGTACTTC.

This chain links TRBV28 with TRBJ2-2; maybe TRBD1 (5 bases). The CDR3 sequence is 13 residues long. Trimming shortened V by 6 bases and J by 4 bases, and 9 bases separated the two germline ends. Germline lookup yields CDR1 MDHEN and CDR2 SYDVKM. CDR3 in DNA: TGTGCCAGCAGGCAGGGCGGCACCGGGGAGCTGTTTTTT. Translated, it gives CASRQGGTGELFF.

V usage is TRBV18 and J usage is TRBJ1-5; tentative D call: TRBD1 (6 bases). V lost 5 bases and J 3 bases, leaving 17 bases between the germline ends. The CDR3 loop spans 16 amino acids. Looked up from germline, CDR1 is KGHSH and CDR2 is LQKENI. CDR3 residues: CASSTSPGHPNQPQHF. The CDR3 DNA sequence: TGTGCCAGCTCAACCAGCCCGGGACACCCCAATCAGCCCCAGCATTTT.

The rearrangement links TRBV27 to TRBJ2-5; D not resolved. The germline gives CDR1 MNHEY, CDR2 SMNVEV (reference sequence). The CDR3 totals 13 residues. V was clipped by 6 bases and J by 0 bases, with 8 bases between them. CDR3 bases: TGTGCCAGCAGCCGCGGCTACCAAGAGACCCAGTACTTC. Protein sequence: CASSRGYQETQYF.

J is TRBJ2-1 and V is TRBV7-3, with D tentatively TRBD2 (5 bases). Germline assignment: CDR1 SGHTA and CDR2 FQGTGA. This CDR3 contains 16 residues. V dropped 0 bases and J dropped 4 bases, with 13 bases sitting between them. The DNA for the CDR3 is TGTGCCAGCAGCTTAACCTTCACGGGAATATACAATGAGCAGTTCTTC. It specifies CASSLTFTGIYNEQFF.

The chain combines TRBV6-4 with TRBJ1-1, with unresolved D. The CDR3 is 13 amino acids. Germline CDR1 MRHNA, CDR2 SNTAGT. Trimming cost V 5 bases and J 6 bases, with 13 bases left between them. This CDR3 is CASSKDYLAEAFF. The CDR3 DNA reads TGTGCCAGCAGTAAAGACTATCTGGCTGAAGCTTTCTTT.

The V and J genes are TRBV14 and TRBJ1-1; D ambiguous. Deletions cut 0 bases from V and 1 base from J, with 3 bases between. Germline CDR1 SGHDN, CDR2 FVKESK. The CDR3 contains 13 residues. The CDR3 bases are TGTGCCAGCAGCCAAGACCAGAACACTGAAGCTTTCTTT. Protein: CASSQDQNTEAFF.

This clone was seen a handful of times. The rearrangement links TRBV5-1 to TRBJ1-4; D possibly corresponds to TRBD1 (6 bases). Trimming removed 5 bases from V and 6 bases from J, with 17 bases in between. The germline gives CDR1 SGHRS, CDR2 YFSETQ. The CDR3 length is 15 residues. The CDR3 nucleotides read TGCGCCAGCAGGGGGGCGGCCATCGTGGATGAAAAACTGTTTTTT. It specifies CASRGAAIVDEKLFF.

CDR3 sequence (DNA): TGTGCCAGCAGCTTGGGAACTAGCGGACAAGAGACCCAGTACTTC. Its translation: CASSLGTSGQETQYF. V gene TRBV7-9 combines with J gene TRBJ2-5; 8 bases map to TRBD2. The CDR3 spans 15 residues. J lost 2 bases, V lost 3 bases, and 5 bases had no gene match. Germline V gene sequence: CDR1 SEHNR, CDR2 FQNEAQ (reference sequence).

The gene calls are TRBV5-1 and TRBJ1-5, with D perhaps matching TRBD1 (5 bases). This CDR3 contains 15 residues. Germline CDR1 and CDR2: SGHRS and YFSETQ. V was trimmed by 2 bases and J by 0 bases, leaving 9 bases between them. The CDR3 protein is CASSLDSNSNQPQHF. In nucleotides, the CDR3 is TGCGCCAGCAGCTTAGACAGCAATAGCAATCAGCCCCAGCATTTT.

This clone was counted a single time. The chain uses TRBV18 and TRBJ2-3, with 8 bases fitting TRBD1. Germline V CDR1 and CDR2: KGHSH, LQKENI. CDR3 size: 14 residues. J was trimmed by 5 bases and V by 4 bases; bases with no gene match: 5. The CDR3 DNA follows: TGTGCCAGCTCACGGAACAGGGGGGAAGATACGCAGTATTTT. This encodes CASSRNRGEDTQYF.

V and J are TRBV27 and TRBJ2-5; 9 positions match TRBD1. The tail of the sequence fits TRBJ2-7 better, so the J call may be wrong. The CDR3 has 15 residues. CDR1 is MNHEY, CDR2 SMNVEV, per germline (reference sequence). CDR3 DNA: TGTGCCAGCAGTTTATCGGGGACAGGGATCTACGAGCAGTACTTC. It is translated as CASSLSGTGIYEQYF.

The V gene is TRBV30, the J gene TRBJ1-6; TRBD1 matches at 7 bases. The ends lost 1 base at V and 8 bases at J; junction bases unmatched: 5. Germline V lookup: CDR1 GTSNPN, CDR2 SVGIG (reference sequence). The CDR3 extends over 14 amino acids. CDR3 residues: CAWSAGGRHSPLHF. CDR3 in DNA: TGTGCCTGGAGTGCAGGGGGACGGCATTCACCCCTCCACTTT.